This T cell receptor beta chain came from a study of T cell responses to AZD1222 COVID-19 vaccine (dated by TCRdb to about 2021). Looking at the study overall: AZD1222 recipients whose second dose came at about 4 weeks and those whose second dose came at about 12 weeks were combined into one group, since spike-specific TCR depth and breadth did not differ between the two schedules. Trial participants were enrolled into age subgroups of 18-55, 56-69 and 70-plus years, which contained about 150, 28 and 57 TCR-sequenced participants, respectively. A total of just over 230 trial participants underwent TCR sequencing, of whom roughly 210 received two doses of AZD1222 and some 25 received two doses of the MenACWY control vaccine.

As for this clone: Its antigen specificity is not known. Base qualities are not recorded, but no much larger clone differs from it by a single base.

The CDR3 regions of human TCRbeta chains were analyzed by immunosequencing. Concerning the study's data processing: TCRs in the repertoires were matched against a reference library of SARS-CoV-2-specific TCRs that had been generated with the MIRA antigen-specificity platform. Breadth was defined as the fraction of unique TCRs that were SARS-CoV-2-associated. Depth was defined as the fraction of total T cells that were SARS-CoV-2-associated. Using the MIRA data, each spike-specific TCR was assigned both to the spike region to which the TCR was reactive and to a CD4 or CD8 class. Log10-transformed breadth and depth values were compared by one-way ANOVA with Sidak's multiple comparisons tests. The immuneACCESS repertoire file appears here via TCRdb, limited to in-frame rearrangements. These files lack a portion of the clones; in checked studies, under half of the deficit traces to unresolved V genes, and the cause of the others is not known. Clonal size and the V and J genes are those of that table, whereas D and trimming came from the DNA. Across this sample there are about 130,000 clones, with 91% seen only once. Of the sample, 2.8% is held by the ten largest clones.

The time point label, read with the paper, signifies: baseline before first vaccination. The vaccinee samples were drawn from two UK trials, COV001 and COV002, one of which was a single-blind randomized controlled phase 2/3 trial testing AZD1222 (ChAdOx1 nCoV-19) in healthy adults. Trial participant PBMC samples were collected at day 0 and day 28 after the second dose for TCRbeta chain sequencing. CDR1 SEHNR and CDR2 FQNEAQ are derived from the germline V gene (reference sequence). The CDR3 sequence holds 14 residues, the cysteine and phenylalanine included. This entry keeps only the CDR3 DNA: 42 bases, framed from base 1. The junction carries 17 bases between V and J, which are trimmed by 2 bases and 13 bases respectively. Points the paper makes about the study in general: A significant rise in spike-specific TCR breadth and depth was observed after two AZD1222 doses relative to day 0 and relative to MenACWY recipients. Vaccine-associated CD4 TCRs spanned the whole spike protein, with dominant responses in regions 160-218 and 743-854. Conclusions about previously exposed vaccinees are limited because only six or seven AZD1222 recipients were SARS-CoV-2 seropositive at baseline. Nearly half of unique spike-specific TCRs reportedly recognized epitopes outside regions mutated in the B.1.351 and B.1.1.7 variants. Participants were mostly white British, with more females than males. The authors suggested clonal diversity may have been underestimated. No day 14 peak-response samples were available, so repertoires were characterized only after the peak T cell response. In the small 56-69-year group, the increase in depth fell short of significance, most likely because of low power.

Sequencing was performed on peripheral blood, taken on day 0 of AZD1222 vaccination. This receptor was obtained from an adult in good health. This receptor chain uses TRBV7-9 and TRBJ1-4; the D gene remains uncertain. The CDR3 sequence is CASSLYSEAGGLFF. The DNA sequence is given as TGTGCCAGCAGCTTATATAGTGAGGCAGGAGGACTGTTTTTT. Reference TRBV7-9 and TRBJ1-4 genes cover what lies past the CDR3, so the full variable domain is DTGVSQNPRHKITKRGQNVTFRCDPISEHNRLYWYRQTLGQGPEFLTYFQNEAQLEKSRLLSDRFSAERPKGSFSTLEIQRTEQGDSAMYLCASSLYSEAGGLFFGSGTQLSVL.